The rows below give T cell receptor beta chains drawn from one sample of a study of blood T cell repertoires in COVID-19. The table came from immunoSEQ multiplex PCR; TCRdb's copy has only in-frame clones and leaves some out. The sample has some 40,000 clones, approximately 80% seen once. The specimen sequenced was peripheral blood. The source of these receptors is a man between 70 and 80 years old with acute or convalescent COVID-19. The CDR3 runs from the conserved cysteine through the conserved F or W. Fields, in order: J gene, clone size, D gene, CDR3 length, V gene, CDR3 protein, CDR3 DNA. D genes are given only for firm matches. Size values are once, few and many counts, or a class for expanded clones, and some rows have none.

j_call: TRBJ1-5; clone_size: -; d_call: -; cdr3_length: 15; v_call: TRBV30; cdr3_aa: CAWSVPGGGQQPQHF; cdr3_nt: TGTGCCTGGAGTGTACCCGGGGGGGGGCAACAGCCCCAGCATTTT
j_call: TRBJ1-4; clone_size: -; d_call: TRBD1; cdr3_length: 13; v_call: TRBV9; cdr3_aa: CASSGGDREKLFF; cdr3_nt: TGTGCCAGCAGCGGCGGGGACAGAGAAAAACTGTTTTTT
j_call: TRBJ2-2; clone_size: -; d_call: TRBD2; cdr3_length: 15; v_call: TRBV7-9; cdr3_aa: CASSYGGADAGELFF; cdr3_nt: TGTGCCAGCAGCTACGGGGGGGCCGACGCCGGGGAGCTGTTTTTT
j_call: TRBJ2-5; clone_size: -; d_call: -; cdr3_length: 15; v_call: TRBV18; cdr3_aa: CASSPPMTQQETQYF; cdr3_nt: TGTGCCAGCTCACCTCCGATGACACAACAAGAGACCCAGTACTTC
j_call: TRBJ2-1; clone_size: -; d_call: TRBD2; cdr3_length: 16; v_call: TRBV6-4; cdr3_aa: CASSDSIAGGRDEQFF; cdr3_nt: TGTGCCAGCAGTGACTCGATAGCGGGGGGGCGCGATGAGCAGTTCTTC
j_call: TRBJ1-2; clone_size: -; d_call: -; cdr3_length: 16; v_call: TRBV7-3; cdr3_aa: CASNPLGGGGGYGYTF; cdr3_nt: TGTGCCAGCAACCCTCTGGGTGGGGGAGGGGGCTATGGCTACACCTTC
j_call: TRBJ2-7; clone_size: -; d_call: TRBD2; cdr3_length: 11; v_call: TRBV14; cdr3_aa: CASSFSGEQYF; cdr3_nt: TGTGCCAGCAGCTTTAGCGGGGAGCAGTACTTC
j_call: TRBJ2-1; clone_size: -; d_call: -; cdr3_length: 13; v_call: TRBV15; cdr3_aa: CATSSSRGNEQFF; cdr3_nt: TGTGCCACCAGCAGCTCGCGGGGCAATGAGCAGTTCTTC
j_call: TRBJ1-1; clone_size: once; d_call: -; cdr3_length: 10; v_call: TRBV12-5; cdr3_aa: CASGSFQAFF; cdr3_nt: TGTGCTAGTGGTTCGTTCCAAGCTTTCTTT
j_call: TRBJ2-7; clone_size: -; d_call: -; cdr3_length: 14; v_call: TRBV6-4; cdr3_aa: CASSDLGDCIKQYF; cdr3_nt: TGTGCCAGCAGTGACTTGGGGGACTGCATAAAGCAGTACTTC
j_call: TRBJ1-5; clone_size: few; d_call: -; cdr3_length: 14; v_call: TRBV7-2; cdr3_aa: CASSPRPGNQPQHF; cdr3_nt: TGTGCCAGCAGCCCCCGGCCGGGAAATCAGCCCCAGCATTTT
j_call: TRBJ1-6; clone_size: -; d_call: TRBD1; cdr3_length: 14; v_call: TRBV6-5; cdr3_aa: CASRRDRENSPLHF; cdr3_nt: TGTGCCAGCAGGAGGGACAGGGAAAATTCACCCCTCCACTTT
j_call: TRBJ1-6; clone_size: -; d_call: -; cdr3_length: 19; v_call: TRBV27; cdr3_aa: CASSLSGRTSSSYNSPLHF; cdr3_nt: TGTGCCAGCAGTTTATCGGGTCGGACATCAAGCTCCTATAATTCACCCCTCCACTTT
j_call: TRBJ2-2; clone_size: few; d_call: -; cdr3_length: 17; v_call: TRBV4-1; cdr3_aa: CASSQKGGATGTGELFF; cdr3_nt: TGCGCCAGCAGCCAGAAAGGGGGGGCCACGGGAACCGGGGAGCTGTTTTTT
j_call: TRBJ2-4; clone_size: -; d_call: TRBD2; cdr3_length: 16; v_call: TRBV3-1/TRBV3-2; cdr3_aa: CASSPGTGGFNSIQYF; cdr3_nt: TGTGCCAGCAGCCCCGGGACGGGGGGATTCAATAGCATTCAGTACTTC
j_call: TRBJ1-2; clone_size: -; d_call: -; cdr3_length: 16; v_call: TRBV4-3; cdr3_aa: CASSQDFSRVGHGYTF; cdr3_nt: TGCGCCAGCAGCCAAGATTTCTCCAGGGTCGGACATGGCTACACCTTC
j_call: TRBJ1-5; clone_size: -; d_call: TRBD1; cdr3_length: 14; v_call: TRBV2; cdr3_aa: CASSGTGGSGAQHF; cdr3_nt: TGTGCCAGCAGTGGGACAGGGGGTTCGGGGGCCCAGCATTTT
j_call: TRBJ2-7; clone_size: -; d_call: -; cdr3_length: 12; v_call: TRBV12-3/TRBV12-4; cdr3_aa: CASRDSLAEQYF; cdr3_nt: TGTGCCAGTAGGGACTCGCTTGCCGAGCAGTACTTC
j_call: TRBJ2-1; clone_size: -; d_call: TRBD2; cdr3_length: 16; v_call: TRBV18; cdr3_aa: CASSPRAGGSYNEQFF; cdr3_nt: TGTGCCAGCTCTCCGAGGGCGGGGGGGTCCTACAATGAGCAGTTCTTC
j_call: TRBJ2-1; clone_size: -; d_call: -; cdr3_length: 16; v_call: TRBV7-9; cdr3_aa: CASSLPGSGFYNEQFF; cdr3_nt: TGTGCCAGCAGCCTCCCCGGTAGCGGTTTCTACAATGAGCAGTTCTTC
j_call: TRBJ1-2; clone_size: once; d_call: TRBD1; cdr3_length: 13; v_call: TRBV27; cdr3_aa: CATAGQGDYGYTF; cdr3_nt: TGTGCCACAGCGGGACAGGGGGACTATGGCTACACCTTC
j_call: TRBJ1-2; clone_size: -; d_call: TRBD1; cdr3_length: 14; v_call: TRBV28; cdr3_aa: CASRATGEGYGYTF; cdr3_nt: TGTGCCAGCAGGGCAACAGGGGAAGGCTATGGCTACACCTTC
j_call: TRBJ2-3; clone_size: once; d_call: -; cdr3_length: 15; v_call: TRBV4-1; cdr3_aa: CASSREGAGADTQYF; cdr3_nt: TGCGCCAGCAGTCGAGAAGGGGCAGGGGCAGATACGCAGTATTTT
j_call: TRBJ1-1; clone_size: -; d_call: -; cdr3_length: 14; v_call: TRBV7-9; cdr3_aa: CASSFGGANTEAFF; cdr3_nt: TGTGCCAGCAGCTTCGGGGGGGCTAACACTGAAGCTTTCTTT
j_call: TRBJ1-5; clone_size: -; d_call: -; cdr3_length: 14; v_call: TRBV3-1/TRBV3-2; cdr3_aa: CASSQSGRNQPQHF; cdr3_nt: TGTGCCAGCAGCCAAAGCGGCCGCAATCAGCCCCAGCATTTT
j_call: TRBJ2-1; clone_size: -; d_call: -; cdr3_length: 15; v_call: TRBV5-1; cdr3_aa: CASSLARQGGNEQFF; cdr3_nt: TGCGCCAGCAGCTTGGCCCGACAGGGAGGAAATGAGCAGTTCTTC
j_call: TRBJ1-6; clone_size: -; d_call: TRBD1; cdr3_length: 15; v_call: TRBV27; cdr3_aa: CASSFGTGGNSPLHF; cdr3_nt: TGTGCCAGCAGTTTTGGGACAGGGGGTAATTCACCCCTCCACTTT
j_call: TRBJ1-1; clone_size: -; d_call: TRBD1; cdr3_length: 12; v_call: TRBV7-2; cdr3_aa: CASSYGTGVAFF; cdr3_nt: TGTGCCAGCAGCTACGGGACAGGGGTCGCTTTCTTT
j_call: TRBJ2-7; clone_size: -; d_call: TRBD2; cdr3_length: 15; v_call: TRBV10-3; cdr3_aa: CATSTSGGSSYEQYF; cdr3_nt: TGTGCCACTTCTACTAGCGGGGGGAGCTCCTACGAGCAGTACTTC
j_call: TRBJ1-1; clone_size: few; d_call: TRBD1; cdr3_length: 15; v_call: TRBV10-1; cdr3_aa: CASSELRQGGTEAFF; cdr3_nt: TGCGCCAGCAGTGAGCTCAGACAGGGGGGCACTGAAGCTTTCTTT
j_call: TRBJ1-2; clone_size: -; d_call: TRBD1; cdr3_length: 16; v_call: TRBV4-2; cdr3_aa: CASSPVGTGGNYGYTF; cdr3_nt: TGTGCCAGCAGCCCGGTTGGGACAGGGGGGAACTATGGCTACACCTTC
j_call: TRBJ1-2; clone_size: few; d_call: -; cdr3_length: 14; v_call: TRBV13; cdr3_aa: CASSLGEGFYGYTF; cdr3_nt: TGTGCCAGCAGCTTAGGCGAGGGTTTCTATGGCTACACCTTC
j_call: TRBJ2-1; clone_size: -; d_call: -; cdr3_length: 13; v_call: TRBV7-2; cdr3_aa: CASRSSVYNEQFF; cdr3_nt: TGTGCCAGCCGTAGCTCAGTGTACAATGAGCAGTTCTTC
j_call: TRBJ1-2; clone_size: once; d_call: TRBD1; cdr3_length: 14; v_call: TRBV6-6; cdr3_aa: CASTPPGTGYGYTF; cdr3_nt: TGTGCCAGCACCCCACCCGGGACAGGCTATGGCTACACCTTC
j_call: TRBJ2-5; clone_size: -; d_call: -; cdr3_length: 17; v_call: TRBV21-1; cdr3_aa: CASSKGSSGVQEETQYF; cdr3_nt: TGTGCCAGCAGCAAAGGTAGTAGCGGGGTCCAGGAGGAGACCCAGTACTTC
j_call: TRBJ1-1; clone_size: -; d_call: -; cdr3_length: 12; v_call: TRBV4-3; cdr3_aa: CASSQAGSEAFF; cdr3_nt: TGCGCCAGCAGCCAAGCGGGGTCTGAAGCTTTCTTT
j_call: TRBJ2-3; clone_size: -; d_call: TRBD2; cdr3_length: 17; v_call: TRBV2; cdr3_aa: CASSEAATSGSTDTQYF; cdr3_nt: TGTGCCAGCAGTGAAGCGGCGACTAGCGGGAGCACAGATACGCAGTATTTT
j_call: TRBJ2-6; clone_size: -; d_call: -; cdr3_length: 17; v_call: TRBV7-3; cdr3_aa: CASSFRGNPSGANVLTF; cdr3_nt: TGTGCCAGCAGCTTTCGGGGGAACCCCTCTGGGGCCAACGTCCTGACTTTC
j_call: TRBJ1-5; clone_size: -; d_call: -; cdr3_length: 12; v_call: TRBV7-8; cdr3_aa: CASSPFNQPQHF; cdr3_nt: TGTGCCAGCAGCCCTTTCAATCAGCCCCAGCATTTT
j_call: TRBJ2-2; clone_size: -; d_call: TRBD2; cdr3_length: 15; v_call: TRBV7-9; cdr3_aa: CASSLRAGVSGELFF; cdr3_nt: TGTGCCAGCAGCTTAAGAGCGGGGGTATCCGGGGAGCTGTTTTTT
j_call: TRBJ2-7; clone_size: -; d_call: TRBD1; cdr3_length: 15; v_call: TRBV6-6; cdr3_aa: CASRETGTGYHEQYF; cdr3_nt: TGTGCCAGCAGGGAAACCGGGACAGGGTACCACGAGCAGTACTTC
j_call: TRBJ1-4; clone_size: few; d_call: -; cdr3_length: 16; v_call: TRBV14; cdr3_aa: CASSQSGFLRDEKLFF; cdr3_nt: TGTGCCAGCAGCCAATCCGGCTTTCTACGGGATGAAAAACTGTTTTTT
j_call: TRBJ2-3; clone_size: -; d_call: -; cdr3_length: 14; v_call: TRBV28; cdr3_aa: CASSLAGATDTQYF; cdr3_nt: TGTGCCAGCAGTTTAGCAGGGGCGACAGATACGCAGTATTTT
j_call: TRBJ2-1; clone_size: many; d_call: -; cdr3_length: 13; v_call: TRBV7-8; cdr3_aa: CASSSRQGAEQFF; cdr3_nt: TGTGCCAGCAGCTCCCGACAAGGGGCTGAGCAGTTCTTC
j_call: TRBJ1-5; clone_size: -; d_call: -; cdr3_length: 14; v_call: TRBV18; cdr3_aa: CASSPVGEGQPQHF; cdr3_nt: TGTGCCAGCTCACCCGTAGGGGAGGGTCAGCCCCAGCATTTT
j_call: TRBJ1-6; clone_size: -; d_call: -; cdr3_length: 17; v_call: TRBV18; cdr3_aa: CASSPRRGTSYNSPLHF; cdr3_nt: TGTGCCAGCTCACCACGGAGGGGTACCTCCTATAATTCACCCCTCCACTTT
j_call: TRBJ1-2; clone_size: -; d_call: TRBD1; cdr3_length: 15; v_call: TRBV9; cdr3_aa: CASSPGGTANYGYTF; cdr3_nt: TGTGCCAGCAGCCCAGGGGGGACAGCTAACTATGGCTACACCTTC
j_call: TRBJ1-5; clone_size: -; d_call: -; cdr3_length: 15; v_call: TRBV4-3; cdr3_aa: CASSQERQGGQPQHF; cdr3_nt: TGCGCCAGCAGCCAAGAGCGCCAGGGAGGCCAGCCCCAGCATTTT
j_call: TRBJ2-7; clone_size: -; d_call: -; cdr3_length: 14; v_call: TRBV7-2; cdr3_aa: CASSSGLLGREQYF; cdr3_nt: TGTGCCAGCAGCTCCGGACTATTAGGGAGGGAGCAGTACTTC
j_call: TRBJ2-1; clone_size: -; d_call: TRBD1; cdr3_length: 16; v_call: TRBV7-8; cdr3_aa: CASSPVYRGRHNEQFF; cdr3_nt: TGTGCCAGCAGCCCAGTTTACAGGGGGCGCCACAATGAGCAGTTCTTC
j_call: TRBJ1-6; clone_size: -; d_call: -; cdr3_length: 14; v_call: TRBV19; cdr3_aa: CATQKTGINSPLHF; cdr3_nt: TGTGCCACCCAAAAAACAGGGATTAATTCACCCCTCCACTTT
j_call: TRBJ1-1; clone_size: medium-sized; d_call: -; cdr3_length: 15; v_call: TRBV5-1; cdr3_aa: CASSFNRVVETEAFF; cdr3_nt: TGCGCCAGCAGCTTCAACAGGGTAGTAGAAACTGAAGCTTTCTTT
j_call: TRBJ2-1; clone_size: -; d_call: -; cdr3_length: 15; v_call: TRBV28; cdr3_aa: CASSLEGGGNNEQFF; cdr3_nt: TGTGCCAGCAGTTTAGAGGGGGGAGGGAACAATGAGCAGTTCTTC
j_call: TRBJ1-2; clone_size: -; d_call: TRBD1; cdr3_length: 16; v_call: TRBV19; cdr3_aa: CASRGGTGGFDYGYTF; cdr3_nt: TGTGCCAGTAGGGGAGGGACAGGGGGCTTTGACTATGGCTACACCTTC
j_call: TRBJ1-2; clone_size: few; d_call: -; cdr3_length: 15; v_call: TRBV6-4; cdr3_aa: CASRPRTDRAYGYTF; cdr3_nt: TGTGCCAGCAGACCCAGGACAGATAGGGCTTATGGCTACACCTTC
j_call: TRBJ1-4; clone_size: -; d_call: -; cdr3_length: 16; v_call: TRBV18; cdr3_aa: CASSPNLGQFNEKLFF; cdr3_nt: TGTGCCAGCTCGCCAAACCTCGGACAGTTTAATGAAAAACTGTTTTTT
j_call: TRBJ2-7; clone_size: -; d_call: TRBD1; cdr3_length: 14; v_call: TRBV7-9; cdr3_aa: CASSPGTGSYEQYF; cdr3_nt: TGTGCCAGCAGCCCCGGGACAGGATCCTACGAGCAGTACTTC
j_call: TRBJ1-5; clone_size: -; d_call: -; cdr3_length: 14; v_call: TRBV7-2; cdr3_aa: CASSAGYSNQPQHF; cdr3_nt: TGTGCCAGCAGTGCCGGTTATAGCAATCAGCCCCAGCATTTT
j_call: TRBJ2-2; clone_size: -; d_call: TRBD1; cdr3_length: 17; v_call: TRBV24-1; cdr3_aa: CATSDSPTGSGTGELFF; cdr3_nt: TGTGCCACCAGTGATTCCCCGACAGGGTCAGGCACCGGGGAGCTGTTTTTT
j_call: TRBJ2-1; clone_size: -; d_call: -; cdr3_length: 15; v_call: TRBV19; cdr3_aa: CASTSGLSLYNEQFF; cdr3_nt: TGTGCCAGTACCTCAGGACTAAGTCTCTACAATGAGCAGTTCTTC